Here is one TCR beta chain with its context. As yet, its antigen is unknown. The data were obtained in a study of blood T cells in healthy people across ages. V gave up 5 bases and J gave up 4 bases, with 13 bases separating them. The CDR3 sequence is 14 residues long. The germline V gene encodes CDR1 SGHTA and CDR2 FQGNSA. Using a J-beta primer mix together with a sample-barcoded 5' primer, a second PCR was run for about 7 to 12 cycles. TCRdb analysed the 5' RACE reads with MiXCR anew, one entry per CDR3 protein. The sample includes about 640,000 distinct CDR3 sequences, approximately 50% of them seen just once. Study conclusions and caveats: Older age went with lower TCR beta diversity per million T cells, in a roughly linear way. Without sorted subsets, naive and antigen-experienced compartments could not be conclusively compared. Diversity was higher, and naive CD4+ cells more numerous, in long-lived donors than in aged donors.

This sequence originates from a man aged 60-69 years in good health. What was sequenced was blood. The genes are TRBV7-2 and TRBJ2-3; no clear D. In DNA form, the CDR3 reads TGTGCCAGCAGCCGCGGTTCAGGTTCAGATACGCAGTATTTT. Its protein is CASSRGSGSDTQYF.